This entry lists 30 T cell receptor beta chains sequenced from one sample in a study of post-analysis software for immune sequencing data (dated by TCRdb to between 2015 and 2016). Overall study outcomes, separate from this receptor: Patients showed significantly higher frequencies than controls for several TRBV segments, among them TRBV5-6, TRBV5-1 and TRBV20-1.

Antigen specificity for these receptors is unknown. Libraries came from PCR. Sequencing was performed on an Illumina HiSeq 2500. To reduce PCR and sequencing biases, unique molecular identifiers were incorporated into the TCR beta cDNA libraries. TCRdb itself trimmed the public reads at Q25 with fastp, ran MiXCR and retained productive beta chains. Under each unique CDR3 protein, matching rows form one entry showing the most common genes and DNA. This sample has about 810,000 distinct CDR3 sequences in its table, and roughly half of those were observed once. Of the sample, about 4.5% is held by the ten largest clones. The material sequenced was blood. The receptors come from a girl aged 5-17 years with multiple sclerosis.

The genes are TRBV7-9 and TRBJ2-1; weak D call: TRBD1 (6 bases). The germline V gene encodes CDR1 SEHNR and CDR2 FQNEAQ (reference sequence). V was pared by 0 bases and J by 0 bases, with 9 bases between. The CDR3 length is 16 residues. The CDR3 reads CASSLAQGSSYNEQFF. The DNA of the CDR3 is TGTGCCAGCAGCTTAGCACAGGGTAGCTCCTACAATGAGCAGTTCTTC.

The chain has TRBV27 and TRBJ2-1, with D perhaps matching TRBD2 (6 bases). V gave up 0 bases and J gave up 9 bases, with 15 bases separating them. The length of the CDR3 is 15 residues. CDR1 and CDR2 (germline): MNHEY, SMNVEV (reference sequence). CDR3 in amino acids: CASSLSLGGMGEQFF. CDR3 nucleotide sequence: TGTGCCAGCAGTTTATCATTGGGGGGAATGGGTGAGCAGTTCTTC.

The table lists this clonotype with a few counts. The chain uses TRBV12-3 or TRBV12-4 and TRBJ1-2, with TRBD1 matching over 7 bases. Trimming at V came to 6 bases and at J to 5 bases, leaving 6 bases not matched to a gene. The CDR3 is 13 residues long. The CDR3 nucleotides read TGTGCCAGCAGGCGGACAGGCACGTATGGCTACACCTTC. Translating gives CASRRTGTYGYTF.

The gene calls are TRBV15 and TRBJ1-6; possibly TRBD1 for D (5 bases). The V and J ends lost 0 bases and 7 bases respectively, with 19 bases between them. The CDR3 contains 18 residues. Germline CDR1 is LNHNV and CDR2 is YYDKDF (reference sequence). CDR3 coding DNA: TGTGCCACCAGCAGAGATGGGTCCAAGGGGCGAGGAAATTCACCCCTCCACTTT. Encoded protein: CATSRDGSKGRGNSPLHF.

The rearrangement links TRBV5-1 to TRBJ2-7; the match to TRBD2 covers 10 bases. CDR3 size: 19 residues. V dropped 1 base and J dropped 7; count of bases not matched to a gene: 20. Per the germline V gene, CDR1 is SGHRS and CDR2 is YFSETQ. For the CDR3, the DNA is TGCGCCAGCAGCTTGATTCTTCTAGCGGGAGCGGAGGCCCCCGGGGAGCAGTACTTC. Translated, it gives CASSLILLAGAEAPGEQYF.

In its sample, this clonotype was seen a few times. CDR3 sequence (DNA): TGCAGCGCCTCCCTGGGGGAACCGCAGTATTTT. Translating gives CSASLGEPQYF. The chain links TRBV29-1 to TRBJ2-3; the D call may be TRBD1 or TRBD2 (5 bases each). V was pared by 7 bases and J by 10 bases, with 15 bases between. From germline, CDR1 is SQVTM and CDR2 ANQGSEA. The CDR3 has 11 residues.

This chain joins TRBV9 and TRBJ2-1, with 8 bases that match TRBD2. J lost 6 bases, V lost 0 bases, and 14 bases had no gene match. Per germline, CDR1 SGDLS and CDR2 YYNGEE. There are 18 residues in the CDR3. The CDR3 DNA sequence: TGTGCCAGCAGCGTAGGGCTAGCGGGCTCGACCGCCATCAATGAGCAGTTCTTC. Its translation is CASSVGLAGSTAINEQFF.

This clonotype was counted only a few times. The CDR3 DNA sequence: TGTGCCAGCAGCCCAGCGGGCTCACTTCGCTCCTACAATGAGCAGTTCTTC. Protein product: CASSPAGSLRSYNEQFF. J is TRBJ2-1 and V is TRBV6-5, with D tentatively TRBD2 (6 bases). Germline lookup yields CDR1 MNHEY and CDR2 SVGAGI. The CDR3 has 17 amino acids. The germline V and J ends were trimmed by 6 bases and 0 bases, with 18 bases remaining between them.

In its sample, this clonotype was seen a few times. The rearrangement joins TRBV12-3 or TRBV12-4 to TRBJ1-2; no clear D gene. V shed 6 bases and J shed 0 bases, with 8 bases lying between them. The CDR3 covers 13 residues. CDR3 protein: CASSSFPNYGYTF. In DNA, the CDR3 is TGTGCCAGCAGCTCTTTTCCTAACTATGGCTACACCTTC.

V usage is TRBV7-9 and J usage is TRBJ2-3, with D perhaps matching TRBD1 (5 bases). Germline CDR1 and CDR2: SEHNR and FQNEAQ (reference sequence). V shed 1 base and J shed 10 bases, with 9 bases lying between them. The CDR3 is made up of 12 amino acids. CDR3: CASSLEGMAQYF. CDR3 nucleotides: TGTGCCAGCAGCTTAGAGGGGATGGCGCAGTATTTT.

V is TRBV3-1 and J is TRBJ2-5; the match to TRBD2 covers 10 bases. From germline, CDR1 is LGHDT and CDR2 YNNKEL (reference sequence). The CDR3 totals 16 residues. The ends lost 1 base at V and 5 bases at J; junction bases unmatched: 7. CDR3 sequence (DNA): TGTGCCAGCAGCCAAGTAGCGGGAGGTATCCTGGAGACCCAGTACTTC. Protein: CASSQVAGGILETQYF.

The CDR3 DNA reads as TGCAGCGCAGTGAACCGGGACAGGGGGCGCGGCACAGATACGCAGTATTTT. This sequence encodes CSAVNRDRGRGTDTQYF. The rearrangement links TRBV29-1 to TRBJ2-3, with TRBD1 matching over 12 bases. V dropped 7 bases and J dropped 1; count of bases not matched to a gene: 12. Germline values: CDR1 SQVTM, CDR2 ANQGSEA. The CDR3 spans 17 residues.

The chain employs TRBV18 and TRBJ1-4, with D hard to call. The CDR3 is 12 residues long. CDR1 and CDR2 from the germline V gene are KGHSH and LQKENI. V lost 5 bases, J lost 7 bases, and 8 bases lay in between. DNA of the CDR3: TGTGCCAGCTCAGCTAAAGGTGAAAAACTGTTTTTT. Amino acid sequence: CASSAKGEKLFF.

This clonotype was observed a handful of times. The gene calls are TRBV25-1 and TRBJ2-7; D remains unclear. Trimming cost V 4 bases and J 3 bases, with 10 bases left between them. Germline CDR1 reads MGHDK; CDR2 reads SYGVNS. This CDR3 has 13 residues. Here the CDR3 DNA reads TGTGCCAGCAGTGCGTGGCAGTTCTACGAGCAGTACTTC. Translated: CASSAWQFYEQYF.

This clonotype has a handful of counts. This chain uses TRBV4-2 with TRBJ2-3; TRBD2 might be the D (5 bases). With 1 base removed from V and 0 bases from J, the gap between germline ends came to 11 bases. Germline CDR1 LGHNA, CDR2 YNFKEQ. This CDR3 comprises 16 residues. CDR3 region: CASSQADGISTDTQYF. For the CDR3, the DNA is TGTGCCAGCAGCCAAGCGGACGGGATTAGCACAGATACGCAGTATTTT.

The chain employs TRBV4-1 and TRBJ2-1; 9 nucleotides align to TRBD1. This CDR3 spans 15 amino acids. Per germline, CDR1 MGHRA and CDR2 YSYEKL. V shed 1 base, J shed 12 bases, and the junction held 10 bases outside the gene matches. DNA of the CDR3: TGCGCCAGCAGCCAAGGGCAACAGGGGGCTGTAGGGCAGTTCTTC. Translation: CASSQGQQGAVGQFF.

This clonotype was seen only a few times. V is TRBV5-1 and J is TRBJ2-5; 9 bases line up with TRBD1. Germline CDR1 is SGHRS and CDR2 is YFSETQ. The CDR3 length is 14 residues. The V segment lost 7 bases and the J segment 2 bases; nucleotides outside the gene matches: 6. The CDR3 region is CASHPGTGQETQYF. CDR3 DNA: TGCGCCAGCCACCCTGGGACAGGGCAAGAGACCCAGTACTTC.

The gene calls are TRBV5-1 and TRBJ2-3, with D possibly called TRBD1 or TRBD2 (5 bases each). This CDR3 contains 16 residues. Germline CDR1 SGHRS, CDR2 YFSETQ. Deletions cut 4 bases from V and 0 bases from J, with 15 bases between. CDR3 sequence reads: CASSPGACLSTDTQYF. The CDR3 region has the DNA TGCGCCAGCAGCCCCGGGGCTTGCCTTAGCACAGATACGCAGTATTTT.

CDR3 DNA sequence: TGTGCCAGCAGGGAGTTCGGACAACTGAACACTGAAGCTTTCTTT. This codes for CASREFGQLNTEAFF. The V gene is TRBV12-3 or TRBV12-4, the J gene TRBJ1-1, with D maybe TRBD1 (5 bases). Trimming left V 6 bases short and J 0 bases short, with 14 bases between. The CDR3 is 15 residues long.

The chain recombines TRBV20-1 with TRBJ1-2; D is perhaps TRBD1 (5 bases). The CDR3 is made up of 15 amino acids. Per germline, CDR1 DFQATT and CDR2 SNEGSKA (reference sequence). V was clipped by 3 bases and J by 2 bases, with 16 bases between them. CDR3 in DNA: TGCAGTGCTAGGGACCCTGGGGCCCAGAACTATGGCTACACCTTC. Translated, it gives CSARDPGAQNYGYTF.

V usage is TRBV7-2 and J usage is TRBJ2-4; TRBD2 matches at 7 bases. The tail of the sequence fits TRBJ2-7 better, so the J call may be wrong. The length of the CDR3 is 14 residues. Per the germline V gene, CDR1 is SGHTA and CDR2 is FQGNSA. The CDR3 DNA is TGTGCCAGCAGCTCCCCGGGACTAACCTACGAGCAGTACTTC. Translation: CASSSPGLTYEQYF.

This clonotype appeared a few times. V usage is TRBV6-5 and J usage is TRBJ2-7; maybe TRBD1 (6 bases). Deletions cut 5 bases from V and 0 bases from J, with 17 bases between. CDR1 MNHEY and CDR2 SVGAGI come from the germline V gene. This CDR3 has 16 residues. DNA of the CDR3: TGTGCCAGCAGTACCCTCAGGGGAAGGGCCTCCTACGAGCAGTACTTC. Translating gives CASSTLRGRASYEQYF.

This clonotype came up once. V is TRBV5-6 and J is TRBJ2-1; the D gene could be TRBD1 or TRBD2 (5 bases each). Trimming cost V 7 bases and J 9 bases, with 17 bases left between them. The CDR3 is made up of 13 amino acids. The germline V gene encodes CDR1 SGHDT and CDR2 YYEEEE. The CDR3 is CASWAVPGPEQFF. DNA of the CDR3: TGTGCCAGCTGGGCGGTCCCGGGGCCTGAGCAGTTCTTC.

The CDR3, as DNA: TGCAGCTACCTGGGACCAGCTCGGGTTGAAGCTTTCTTT. It is translated as CSYLGPARVEAFF. This chain connects TRBV20-1 to TRBJ1-1; D is perhaps TRBD1 (5 bases). Germline values: CDR1 DFQATT, CDR2 SNEGSKA (reference sequence). CDR3 length: 13 residues.

The chain employs TRBV20-1 and TRBJ1-4, with D unclear. CDR1 is DFQATT and CDR2 is SNEGSKA in the germline V gene (reference sequence). V was pared by 6 bases and J by 7 bases, with 15 bases between. The CDR3 runs to 13 residues. The chain's CDR3 is CSAAGWDGEKLFF. CDR3 sequence (DNA): TGCAGTGCGGCAGGATGGGATGGTGAAAAACTGTTTTTT.

CDR3 loop: CASSTPWDRSKSSYNEQFF. The CDR3 DNA sequence: TGTGCCAGCAGTACCCCTTGGGACAGGTCCAAAAGCTCCTACAATGAGCAGTTCTTC. The rearrangement uses TRBV27 and TRBJ2-1; 8 bases are shared with TRBD1. From germline, CDR1 is MNHEY and CDR2 SMNVEV (reference sequence). V gave up 5 bases and J gave up 0 bases; unmatched junction bases: 15. This CDR3 is 19 amino acids long.

This clonotype was recorded a few times. The chain carries TRBV4-1 and TRBJ2-7; no definite D call. The germline V and J ends were trimmed by 0 bases and 5 bases, with 11 bases remaining between them. This CDR3 has 14 amino acids. Germline V gene data show CDR1 as MGHRA and CDR2 as YSYEKL. As DNA, the CDR3 is TGCGCCAGCAGCCAAGAAGGGATCACCCACGAGCAGTACTTC. The encoded protein is CASSQEGITHEQYF.

The chain combines TRBV7-3 with TRBJ2-1, with D maybe TRBD2 (6 bases). Trimming left V 5 bases short and J 5 bases short, with 13 bases between. Germline V lookup: CDR1 SGHTA, CDR2 FQGTGA. This CDR3 has 14 residues. The CDR3 region is CASSGRDFHNEQFF. The DNA of the CDR3 is TGTGCCAGCAGCGGCAGGGACTTTCACAATGAGCAGTTCTTC.

The chain combines TRBV7-3 with TRBJ1-1; D call uncertain. The CDR3 runs to 14 residues. Germline V CDR1 and CDR2: SGHTA, FQGTGA. Trimming pared 5 bases from V and 3 bases from J, leaving 13 bases between. CDR3 sequence: CASSLSGRDTEAFF. DNA for the CDR3: TGTGCCAGCAGCCTTAGCGGACGGGACACTGAAGCTTTCTTT.

The table lists this clonotype with a few counts. The rearrangement uses TRBV20-1 and TRBJ1-5; 9 positions match TRBD1. The length of the CDR3 is 17 residues. With V trimmed by 5 bases and J by 3 bases, 14 bases remained unmatched. Germline lookup yields CDR1 DFQATT and CDR2 SNEGSKA (reference sequence). As DNA, the CDR3 is TGCAGTGCTTTAACGATCCGGGACAGGGTTAACAATCAGCCCCAGCATTTT. Protein: CSALTIRDRVNNQPQHF.